The clone carrying this TCR beta chain is medium-sized by share. Its antigen is not identified. The data derive from a study of TIL therapy for anti-PD-1-resistant metastatic lung cancer. Study-wide background: Median tumor PD-L1 proportion score was about 6.6%.

Notes on the study in general: Many TIL product clones were absent from baseline tumor, suggesting clonal contraction.

The immunoSEQ assay was v3. TCRdb's table, derived via immunoSEQ multiplex PCR, lists solely in-frame clones and lacks some. The data contain 12,000 or so clones, 50% to 75% of them singletons. Time point reported: pre-treatment sample, taken before nivolumab and TIL therapy. Most excised metastases sampled were pleural nodules or supraclavicular lymph nodes. The sample consisted of tumor tissue, taken at baseline. This sequence was found in a person aged 25 to 80 with non-small cell lung cancer.

The chain's CDR3 is CASSYTDTQYF. CDR3 bases: TGTGCCAGCTCATACACAGATACGCAGTATTTT. V is TRBV18 and J is TRBJ2-3; unclear D gene. This CDR3 region has 11 residues. The germline V gene has CDR1 KGHSH and CDR2 LQKENI. Deletions cut 5 bases from V and 2 bases from J, with 2 bases between.